This passage covers 29 T cell receptor beta chains from one sample sequenced in a study of CD8+ T cells in alopecia areata. cDNA prepared by RNA extraction and subsequent reverse transcription served as the template for sequencing. Profiled with immunoSEQ multiplex PCR; TCRdb holds only in-frame clones, not every one. The table lists approximately 220,000 clones, 35% to 40% of them singletons, with 0.45% to 0.55% in the top ten. Treatment meaning: oral pan-JAK inhibitor, 5-10 mg twice daily. The source material was CD4+ T cells sorted from blood, sampled between weeks 30 and 35, from a patient treated with tofacitinib. The receptors shown here come from a human donor with alopecia areata.

V gene TRBV5-8 combines with J gene TRBJ1-5; D is unresolved. This CDR3 region has 12 residues. Germline V gene lookup returns CDR1 SGHTS and CDR2 YDEGEE. V dropped 3 bases and J dropped 2 bases, with 3 bases sitting between them. The CDR3 DNA reads TGTGCCAGCAGCTGGGGCAATCAGCCCCAGCATTTT. Protein sequence: CASSWGNQPQHF. The variable domain in full, with the rest retrieved from reference TRBV5-8 and TRBJ1-5, is EAGVTQSPTHLIKTRGQQATLRCSPISGHTSVYWYQQALGLGLQFLLWYDEGEERNRGNFPPRFSGRQFPNYSSELNVNALELEDSALYLCASSWGNQPQHFGDGTRLSIL.

The rearrangement joins TRBV18 to TRBJ2-1; 9 bases are a match to TRBD1. Germline CDR1 and CDR2: KGHSH and LQKENI. Unmatched junction bases numbered 7, after V lost 6 bases and J lost 10 bases. The CDR3 sequence is 13 residues long. The CDR3 DNA follows: TGTGCCAGCTCCCCGGACAGGGGATGGGAGCAGTTCTTC. As protein: CASSPDRGWEQFF.

A few counts support this clone. The CDR3 spells CASSQGQGAIGYGYTF. The CDR3 DNA is TGCGCCAGCAGCCAAGGACAGGGGGCGATTGGGTATGGCTACACCTTC. The V gene is TRBV4-1, the J gene TRBJ1-2; 10 nucleotides agree with TRBD1. J was trimmed by 5 bases and V by 1 base; bases with no gene match: 7. The germline CDR1 and CDR2 sequences are MGHRA and YSYEKL. The CDR3 consists of 16 residues.

V gene TRBV29-1 combines with J gene TRBJ2-5; D gene uncertain. The germline V gene has CDR1 SQVTM and CDR2 ANQGSEA. The V end lost 4 bases, the J end lost 6 bases, and 6 bases lay between the germline ends. The CDR3 contains 10 residues. CDR3 protein: CSVGSQTQYF. The CDR3 nucleotides read TGCAGCGTTGGGTCACAGACCCAGTACTTC.

J is TRBJ2-7 and V is TRBV14; tentatively, D is TRBD2 (5 bases). The V gene lost 1 base and the J gene lost 6 bases, with 10 bases spanning the gap. Germline V gene lookup returns CDR1 SGHDN and CDR2 FVKESK. The CDR3 is made up of 13 amino acids. This CDR3 reads CASSQGRGTEQYF. The CDR3, as DNA: TGTGCCAGCAGCCAAGGCCGGGGAACCGAGCAGTACTTC.

The chain has TRBV11-2 and TRBJ2-2; D is perhaps TRBD2 (7 bases). Trimming took 4 bases from V and 4 from J, leaving 16 bases between them. The CDR3 is 16 amino acids. Germline V CDR1 and CDR2: SGHAT, FQNNGV. The CDR3 DNA follows: TGTGCCAGCAGCTCCCCGGGGGGCTTGATCACCGGGGAGCTGTTTTTT. It translates to CASSSPGGLITGELFF.

V is TRBV6-5 and J is TRBJ1-5; D remains unclear. The CDR3 has 14 amino acids. Looked up from germline, CDR1 is MNHEY and CDR2 is SVGAGI. Trimming stripped 5 bases from V and 9 bases from J, with 17 bases between. CDR3 DNA: TGTGCCAGCAGTCCAAGGGTTCACGCGGGGCCCCAGCATTTT. Protein sequence: CASSPRVHAGPQHF.

The genes are TRBV7-9 and TRBJ1-2; D gene ambiguous. CDR1 SEHNR and CDR2 FQNEAQ come from the germline V gene (reference sequence). V lost 2 bases and J 5 bases, leaving 6 bases between the germline ends. The length of the CDR3 is 12 residues. This CDR3 reads CASSLPGYGYTF. DNA of the CDR3: TGTGCCAGCAGCTTACCAGGTTATGGCTACACCTTC.

This clone was counted only a few times. V and J are TRBV5-1 and TRBJ1-1; D unresolved. The CDR3 is made up of 14 amino acids. V was shortened by 5 bases and J by 1 base, with 12 bases between the two germline ends. Germline V gene lookup returns CDR1 SGHRS and CDR2 YFSETQ. CDR3 region: CASRMSGGNTEAFF. The CDR3 DNA reads TGCGCCAGCAGGATGTCAGGAGGGAACACTGAAGCTTTCTTT.

The rearrangement uses TRBV30 and TRBJ2-6; TRBD1 aligns across 7 bases. Germline trimming cut 0 bases from V and 0 bases from J; bases unmatched to any gene: 5. This CDR3 contains 17 residues. The germline CDR1 and CDR2 sequences are GTSNPN and SVGIG (reference sequence). The CDR3: CAWSVTGESSGANVLTF. CDR3 nucleotide sequence: TGTGCCTGGAGTGTAACAGGGGAAAGCTCTGGGGCCAACGTCCTGACTTTC.

The rearrangement links TRBV30 to TRBJ1-2, with D unresolved. The CDR3 is 13 residues long. CDR1 and CDR2 (germline): GTSNPN, SVGIG (reference sequence). The V gene lost 2 bases and the J gene lost 4 bases, with 11 bases spanning the gap. The CDR3 bases are TGTGCCTGGAGTAAATTTCTAGGCTATGGCTACACCTTC. Amino acids: CAWSKFLGYGYTF.

This clone has more than one count but fewer than ten. V usage is TRBV30 and J usage is TRBJ2-3, with D possibly being TRBD2 (7 bases). CDR3 size: 18 residues. V gave up 0 bases and J gave up 2 bases, with 21 bases separating them. The germline V gene has CDR1 GTSNPN and CDR2 SVGIG (reference sequence). The CDR3 DNA follows: TGTGCCTGGAGTGTGCAGCTTAACTACGGGGGGCCCACAGATACGCAGTATTTT. Residues: CAWSVQLNYGGPTDTQYF.

This clone has just a few counts. The gene calls are TRBV11-3 and TRBJ1-3; no definite D call. The CDR3 has 14 residues. Germline V lookup: CDR1 SGHNT, CDR2 YENEEA. V was pared by 4 bases and J by 0 bases, with 7 bases between. The CDR3 coding sequence is TGTGCCAGCAGCTCGGGCCACTCTGGAAACACCATATATTTT. The encoded protein is CASSSGHSGNTIYF. Based on the CDR3 plus reference TRBV11-3 and TRBJ1-3, the full variable domain is EAGVVQSPRYKIIEKKQPVAFWCNPISGHNTLYWYLQNLGQGPELLIRYENEEAVDDSQLPKDRFSAERLKGVDSTLKIQPAELGDSAVYLCASSSGHSGNTIYFGEGSWLTVV.

This chain connects TRBV20-1 to TRBJ2-1, with D unresolved. The CDR3 loop spans 11 amino acids. The V gene lost 3 bases and the J gene lost 4 bases, with 4 bases spanning the gap. Germline CDR1 is DFQATT and CDR2 is SNEGSKA (reference sequence). For the CDR3, the DNA is TGCAGTGCTAGGAGGTACAATGAGCAGTTCTTC. Residues: CSARRYNEQFF.

V is TRBV5-1 and J is TRBJ2-3, with 7 bases identical to TRBD1. The CDR3 is 14 residues long. V trimming: 4 bases; J trimming: 4 bases; junction bases outside the gene matches: 6. CDR1 is SGHRS and CDR2 is YFSETQ in the germline V gene. In nucleotides, the CDR3 is TGCGCCAGCAGCACAGGGGAACGGGCAGATACGCAGTATTTT. Its translation is CASSTGERADTQYF. Based on the CDR3 plus reference TRBV5-1 and TRBJ2-3, the full variable domain is KAGVTQTPRYLIKTRGQQVTLSCSPISGHRSVSWYQQTPGQGLQFLFEYFSETQRNKGNFPGRFSGRQFSNSRSEMNVSTLELGDSALYLCASSTGERADTQYFGPGTRLTVL.

This chain uses TRBV11-2 with TRBJ1-4; 9 bases agree with TRBD1. This CDR3 has 15 residues. V gave up 2 bases and J gave up 7 bases; unmatched junction bases: 5. Germline V CDR1 and CDR2: SGHAT, FQNNGV. The CDR3 DNA follows: TGTGCCAGCAGCTTAAACAGGGGGCCGGGTGAAAAACTGTTTTTT. Translation gives CASSLNRGPGEKLFF.

The chain is built from TRBV20-1 and TRBJ2-1, with D unresolved. The ends were cut back, 3 bases at V and 8 bases at J, with 8 bases in the middle. Looked up from germline, CDR1 is DFQATT and CDR2 is SNEGSKA (reference sequence). The CDR3 contains 11 residues. CDR3 residues: CSASQVHEQFF. The CDR3 coding sequence is TGCAGTGCTAGTCAAGTACATGAGCAGTTCTTC.

This sequence joins TRBV28 and TRBJ2-7; D remains ambiguous. CDR3 size: 11 residues. CDR1 and CDR2 from the germline V gene are MDHEN and SYDVKM. V was pared by 5 bases and J by 6 bases, with 8 bases between. The chain's CDR3 is CASSRTVEQYF. The CDR3 nucleotides are TGTGCCAGCAGTCGGACCGTCGAGCAGTACTTC.

The chain joins TRBV7-3 to TRBJ1-1; possibly TRBD1 for D (5 bases). Trimming stripped 2 bases from V and 6 bases from J, with 10 bases between. The CDR3 runs to 13 residues. From germline, CDR1 is SGHTA and CDR2 FQGTGA. CDR3: CASSLQIQAEAFF. The CDR3 DNA sequence: TGTGCCAGCAGCTTACAAATACAGGCTGAAGCTTTCTTT.

The genes are TRBV4-1 and TRBJ1-6; tentatively, D is TRBD1 (6 bases). V was cut by 2 bases and J by 7 bases, with 15 bases left in between. The germline CDR1 and CDR2 sequences are MGHRA and YSYEKL. This CDR3 region has 16 residues. DNA of the CDR3: TGCGCCAGCAGCCAACCCACCGGACAGAGAAATTCACCCCTCCACTTT. The encoded protein is CASSQPTGQRNSPLHF.

The chain recombines TRBV12-5 with TRBJ2-5; 9 bases map to TRBD2. The germline V gene encodes CDR1 LGHNT and CDR2 FRNRAP. Germline trimming cut 1 base from V and 4 bases from J; bases unmatched to any gene: 7. CDR3 length: 16 residues. CDR3: CASGLGSGRIGETQYF. CDR3 nucleotide sequence: TGTGCTAGTGGTTTGGGCAGCGGGAGGATCGGAGAGACCCAGTACTTC.

J is TRBJ1-1 and V is TRBV19; 11 nucleotides agree with TRBD1. The CDR3 loop spans 14 amino acids. V was pared by 6 bases and J by 7 bases, with 7 bases of the junction left unmatched. Germline CDR1 reads LNHDA; CDR2 reads SQIVND (reference sequence). CDR3 in DNA: TGTGCCAGTAGACCGCCCGGGACAGGGGGTGAAGCTTTCTTT. Its translation: CASRPPGTGGEAFF. The full variable domain, in which reference TRBV19 and TRBJ1-1 provide the parts outside the CDR3, is DGGITQSPKYLFRKEGQNVTLSCEQNLNHDAMYWYRQDPGQGLRLIYYSQIVNDFQKGDIAEGYSVSREKKESFPLTVTSAQKNPTAFYLCASRPPGTGGEAFFGQGTRLTVV.

A few counts support this clone. The chain is built from TRBV29-1 and TRBJ2-5, with D perhaps assigned TRBD1 or TRBD2 (5 bases each). The CDR3 has 14 residues. V was cut by 3 bases and J by 3 bases, with 14 bases left in between. The V gene's germline CDR1 is SQVTM and CDR2 ANQGSEA. As DNA, the CDR3 is TGCAGCGTTGACGGGACCCTTACCAAAGAGACCCAGTACTTC. It codes for CSVDGTLTKETQYF. Drawing the rest from reference TRBV29-1 and TRBJ2-5, the complete variable domain is SAVISQKPSRDICQRGTSLTIQCQVDSQVTMMFWYRQQPGQSLTLIATANQGSEATYESGFVIDKFPISRPNLTFSTLTVSNMSPEDSSIYLCSVDGTLTKETQYFGPGTRLLVL.

The chain couples TRBV7-9 to TRBJ2-7; 8 nucleotides agree with TRBD2. CDR1 and CDR2 from the germline V gene are SEHNR and FQNEAQ (reference sequence). CDR3 length: 15 amino acids. V gave up 1 base and J gave up 5 bases; unmatched junction bases: 7. This CDR3 reads CASSLDGTRANEQYF. The CDR3 nucleotides read TGTGCCAGCAGCTTAGATGGGACTAGAGCTAACGAGCAGTACTTC.

The sample holds a few counts of this clone. The chain recombines TRBV6-1 with TRBJ1-2; TRBD1 might be the D (6 bases). CDR1 and CDR2 (germline): MNHNS, SASEGT. The CDR3 is 15 residues long. The V end lost 3 bases, the J end lost 0 bases, and 11 bases lay between the germline ends. The DNA for the CDR3 is TGTGCCAGCAGTGAGTCCAGGGGAGCTAACTATGGCTACACCTTC. Protein sequence: CASSESRGANYGYTF.

This chain connects TRBV10-3 to TRBJ2-1; the D call may be TRBD1 or TRBD2 (5 bases each). Looked up from germline, CDR1 is ENHRY and CDR2 is SYGVKD. The CDR3 sequence is 15 residues long. Trimming shortened V by 4 bases and J by 6 bases, and 16 bases separated the two germline ends. In nucleotides, the CDR3 is TGTGCCATCAGTGGGGGGTCGAGTGGACCCAATGAGCAGTTCTTC. Translating it yields CAISGGSSGPNEQFF.

This clone was seen a few times. The same CDR3 is also encoded by other DNA sequences in this sample. The chain is built from TRBV6-5 and TRBJ2-3; a weak D match, TRBD2 (6 bases). V lost 2 bases and J lost 1, with 10 bases in between. The V gene's germline CDR1 is MNHEY and CDR2 SVGAGI. The CDR3 spans 15 residues. The CDR3 region is CASSYGGGGTDTQYF. The CDR3 DNA follows: TGTGCCAGCAGTTACGGCGGAGGGGGCACAGATACGCAGTATTTT.

The V gene is TRBV30, the J gene TRBJ1-2; possibly TRBD1 for D (5 bases). The CDR3 has 14 residues. Germline V gives CDR1 GTSNPN, CDR2 SVGIG (reference sequence). Trimming removed 0 bases from V and 1 base from J, with 9 bases in between. The CDR3 nucleotides read TGTGCCTGGAGTGTAAAGGGGAATAACTATGGCTACACCTTC. Amino acid sequence: CAWSVKGNNYGYTF.

For this clone: Since no conserved phenylalanine or tryptophan closes the CDR3, a read error is the likely cause. The limits of the CDR3 on the DNA are not certain, so only TCRdb's listed CDR3 is given. This chain joins TRBV30 and TRBJ2-7. Germline CDR1 is GTSNPN and CDR2 is SVGIG (reference sequence). Termini included, the CDR3 measures 13 amino acids. This chain's CDR3 is CAWSSLARSPVLL.